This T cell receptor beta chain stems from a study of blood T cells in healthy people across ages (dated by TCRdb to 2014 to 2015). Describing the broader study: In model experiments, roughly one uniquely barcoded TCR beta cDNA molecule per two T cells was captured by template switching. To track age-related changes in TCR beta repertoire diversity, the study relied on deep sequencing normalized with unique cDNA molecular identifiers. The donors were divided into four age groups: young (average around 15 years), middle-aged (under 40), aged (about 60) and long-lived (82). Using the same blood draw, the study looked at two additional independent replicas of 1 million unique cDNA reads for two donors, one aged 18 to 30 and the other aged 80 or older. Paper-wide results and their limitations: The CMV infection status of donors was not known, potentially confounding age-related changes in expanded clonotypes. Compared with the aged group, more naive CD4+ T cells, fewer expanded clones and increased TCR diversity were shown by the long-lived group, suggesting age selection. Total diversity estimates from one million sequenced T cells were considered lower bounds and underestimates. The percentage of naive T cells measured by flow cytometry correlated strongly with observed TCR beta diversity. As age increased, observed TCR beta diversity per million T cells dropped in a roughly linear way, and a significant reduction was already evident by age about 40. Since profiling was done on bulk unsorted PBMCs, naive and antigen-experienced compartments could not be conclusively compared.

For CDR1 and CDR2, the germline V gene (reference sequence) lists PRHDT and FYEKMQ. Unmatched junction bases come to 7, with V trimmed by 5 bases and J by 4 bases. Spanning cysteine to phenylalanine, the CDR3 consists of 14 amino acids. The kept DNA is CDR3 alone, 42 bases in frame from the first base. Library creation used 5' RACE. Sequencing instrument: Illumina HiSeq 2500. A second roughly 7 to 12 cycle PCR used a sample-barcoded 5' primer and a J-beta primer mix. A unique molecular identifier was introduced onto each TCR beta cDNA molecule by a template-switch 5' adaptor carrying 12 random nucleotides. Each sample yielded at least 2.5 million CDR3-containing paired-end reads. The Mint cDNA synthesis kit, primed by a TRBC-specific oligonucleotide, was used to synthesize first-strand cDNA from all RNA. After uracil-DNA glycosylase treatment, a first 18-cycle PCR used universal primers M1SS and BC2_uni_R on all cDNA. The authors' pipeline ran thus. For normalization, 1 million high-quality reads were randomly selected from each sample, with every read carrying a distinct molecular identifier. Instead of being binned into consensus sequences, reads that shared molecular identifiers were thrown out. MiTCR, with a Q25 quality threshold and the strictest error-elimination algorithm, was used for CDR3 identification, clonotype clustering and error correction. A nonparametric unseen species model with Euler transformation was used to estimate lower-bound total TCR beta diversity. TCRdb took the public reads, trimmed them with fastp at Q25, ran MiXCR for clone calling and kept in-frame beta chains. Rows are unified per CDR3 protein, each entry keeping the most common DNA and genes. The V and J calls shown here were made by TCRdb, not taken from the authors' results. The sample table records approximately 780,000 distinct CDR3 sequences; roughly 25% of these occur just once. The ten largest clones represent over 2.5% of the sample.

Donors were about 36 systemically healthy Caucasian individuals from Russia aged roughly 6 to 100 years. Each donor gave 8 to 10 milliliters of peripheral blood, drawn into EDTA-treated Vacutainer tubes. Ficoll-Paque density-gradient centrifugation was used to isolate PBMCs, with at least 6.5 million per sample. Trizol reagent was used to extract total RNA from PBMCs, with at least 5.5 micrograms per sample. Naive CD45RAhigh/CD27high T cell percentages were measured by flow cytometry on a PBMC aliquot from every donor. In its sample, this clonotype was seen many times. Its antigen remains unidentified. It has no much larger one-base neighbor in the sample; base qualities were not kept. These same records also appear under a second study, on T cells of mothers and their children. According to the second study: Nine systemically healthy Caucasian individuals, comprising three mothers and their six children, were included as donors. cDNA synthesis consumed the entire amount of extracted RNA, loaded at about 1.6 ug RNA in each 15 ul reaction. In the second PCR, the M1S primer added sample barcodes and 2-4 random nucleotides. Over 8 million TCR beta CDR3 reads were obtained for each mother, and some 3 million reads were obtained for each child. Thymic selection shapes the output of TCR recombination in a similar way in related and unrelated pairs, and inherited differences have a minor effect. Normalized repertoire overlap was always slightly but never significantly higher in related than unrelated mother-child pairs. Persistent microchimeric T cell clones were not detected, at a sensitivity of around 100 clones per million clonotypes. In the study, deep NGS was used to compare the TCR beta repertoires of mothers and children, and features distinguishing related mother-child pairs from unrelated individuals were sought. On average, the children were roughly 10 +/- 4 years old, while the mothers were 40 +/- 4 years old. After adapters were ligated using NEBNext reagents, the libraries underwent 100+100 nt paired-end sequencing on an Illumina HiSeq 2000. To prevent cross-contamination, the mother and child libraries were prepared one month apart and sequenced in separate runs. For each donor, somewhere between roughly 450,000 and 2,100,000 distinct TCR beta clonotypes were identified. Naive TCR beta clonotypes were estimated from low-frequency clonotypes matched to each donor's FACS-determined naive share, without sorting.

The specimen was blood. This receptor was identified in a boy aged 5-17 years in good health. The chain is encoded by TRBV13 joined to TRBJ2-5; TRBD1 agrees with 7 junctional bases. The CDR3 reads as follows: CASSPTQGRETQYF. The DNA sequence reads TGTGCCAGCAGCCCGACACAGGGGCGAGAGACCCAGTACTTC. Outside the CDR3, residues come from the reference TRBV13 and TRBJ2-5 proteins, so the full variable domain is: AAGVIQSPRHLIKEKRETATLKCYPIPRHDTVYWYQQGPGQDPQFLISFYEKMQSDKGSIPDRFSAQQFSDYHSELNMSSLELGDSALYFCASSPTQGRETQYFGPGTRLLVL.